Following are 8 T cell receptor beta chains from one sample sequenced in a study of T cell responses to AZD1222 COVID-19 vaccine. Only in-frame clones appear in the TCRdb table, and some are missing; sequencing was by immunoSEQ multiplex PCR. The data hold some 86,000 clones, with more than 75% observed a single time. Specimen: peripheral blood, collected on day 0 of AZD1222 vaccination. The source of these receptors is an adult in good health.

V is TRBV10-3 and J is TRBJ2-7; D might be TRBD1 or TRBD2, each matching 5 bases. From germline, CDR1 is ENHRY and CDR2 SYGVKD. Trimming cost V 4 bases and J 3 bases, with 13 bases left between them. CDR3 size: 14 residues. The CDR3 loop is CAISGGTNIYEQYF. The CDR3 DNA reads TGTGCCATCAGTGGGGGGACGAATATCTACGAGCAGTACTTC.

The chain recombines TRBV11-2 with TRBJ2-2; D is undetermined. Trimming stripped 5 bases from V and 3 bases from J, with 16 bases between. This CDR3 contains 16 residues. CDR1 is SGHAT, CDR2 FQNNGV, per germline. CDR3 in DNA: TGTGCCAGCAGCCCTCGGCTAGATGGTCACACCGGGGAGCTGTTTTTT. This sequence encodes CASSPRLDGHTGELFF.

The chain is built from TRBV7-9 and TRBJ2-2; D is perhaps TRBD1 or TRBD2 (5 bases each). Per germline, CDR1 SEHNR and CDR2 FQNEAQ (reference sequence). This CDR3 is 16 amino acids long. The V end lost 5 bases, the J end lost 3 bases, and 16 bases lay between the germline ends. Here the CDR3 reads CASSSPGTRHTGELFF. CDR3 in DNA: TGTGCCAGCAGCAGCCCGGGGACGAGGCACACCGGGGAGCTGTTTTTT.

This sequence joins TRBV5-5 and TRBJ2-1; D remains unclear. This CDR3 is 13 amino acids long. Germline V gene data show CDR1 as SGHKS and CDR2 as YYEKEE (reference sequence). V lost 3 bases and J lost 9, with 13 bases in between. In DNA, the CDR3 is TGTGCCAGCAGCTCATATCCGGGCGTTGAGCAGTTCTTC. This encodes CASSSYPGVEQFF.

This chain connects TRBV5-5 to TRBJ2-5; 12 bases align to TRBD2. CDR1 and CDR2 (germline): SGHKS, YYEKEE (reference sequence). V dropped 4 bases and J dropped 4; count of bases not matched to a gene: 8. The CDR3 sequence is 16 residues long. Written as DNA, the CDR3 is TGTGCCAGCAGCGGACGGACTAGCGGGGCAGGAGAGACCCAGTACTTC. Residues: CASSGRTSGAGETQYF.

The chain joins TRBV7-2 to TRBJ2-5, with D perhaps matching TRBD2 (5 bases). The V and J ends lost 1 base and 5 bases respectively, with 11 bases between them. The CDR3 consists of 14 residues. Germline V CDR1 and CDR2: SGHTA, FQGNSA. CDR3 nucleotide sequence: TGTGCCAGCAGCTTAGGAGGGAGTCTGGAGACCCAGTACTTC. As protein: CASSLGGSLETQYF.

This sequence joins TRBV12-3 or TRBV12-4 and TRBJ1-1, with unresolved D. The CDR3 is made up of 13 amino acids. The germline V and J ends were trimmed by 2 bases and 6 bases, with 10 bases remaining between them. The DNA for the CDR3 is TGTGCCAGCAGTTTATCCCCTGGGGCTGAAGCTTTCTTT. Amino acid sequence: CASSLSPGAEAFF.

The chain employs TRBV5-1 and TRBJ2-5, with D possibly being TRBD2 (6 bases). This CDR3 has 15 amino acids. In germline, CDR1 is SGHRS, CDR2 YFSETQ. With 2 bases removed from V and 4 bases from J, the gap between germline ends came to 15 bases. CDR3: CASSLTLAGRETQYF. In nucleotides, the CDR3 is TGCGCCAGCAGCTTAACACTAGCCGGGCGAGAGACCCAGTACTTC.